This record covers a single TCR beta chain. Its antigen remains unknown. The assay was immunoSEQ multiplex PCR, and TCRdb's table has in-frame clones only and misses some. The table lists more than 50,000 clones, roughly 84% of them singletons. Germline CDR1 and CDR2: LNHNV and YYDKDF (reference sequence). V dropped 4 bases and J dropped 1 base, with 13 bases sitting between them. This CDR3 is built from 15 residues. The data derive from a study of OX40 agonist ivuxolimab in advanced cancers. In the study overall: Hepatocellular carcinoma, melanoma, renal cell or head and neck cancer affected the dose-escalation patients.

Study observations and caveats: On average, CD8+ T cells showed a greater number of expanded clones than CD4+.

People who had autoimmune disease history or systemic immunosuppression were excluded. The TCR originated in an adult with an advanced solid tumor such as melanoma, head and neck, liver or kidney cancer. This specimen consisted of CD4+ or CD8+ T cells sorted from blood, obtained in a trial of the OX40 agonist ivuxolimab. This rearrangement joins TRBV15 to TRBJ1-1; D perhaps matches TRBD1 (6 bases). CDR3 in amino acids: CATSTLEGQNTEAFF. CDR3 nucleotides: TGTGCCACCAGCACCCTAGAGGGACAGAACACTGAAGCTTTCTTT.